The entry below describes one TCR beta chain. The source of the sample is a study of blood T cell repertoires in COVID-19. Study-level background: Sample material is recorded as cDNA or gDNA derived from T cells, B-cell-depleted T cells, or PBMCs.

Only in-frame clones appear in the TCRdb table, and some are missing; sequencing was by immunoSEQ multiplex PCR. There are about 120,000 clones in the sample; over 75% occur only once, and approximately 8% lies in the top ten. CDR3 size: 14 residues. CDR1 KGHDR and CDR2 SFDVKD come from the germline V gene. The V end lost 9 bases, the J end lost 5 bases, and 16 bases lay between the germline ends. This sequence was found in a man in his forties or fifties with acute or convalescent COVID-19. The chain carries TRBV24-1 and TRBJ2-1; D perhaps matches TRBD2 (6 bases). The sample was peripheral blood. The CDR3 is CATGGGRTNNEQFF. CDR3 in DNA: TGTGCCACCGGTGGGGGGAGGACGAACAATGAGCAGTTCTTC.